What follows are 24 T cell receptor beta chains derived from one specimen sequenced in a study of T-cell memory formation after mild COVID-19. MiXCR was run by TCRdb on the 5' RACE reads, yielding one entry per CDR3 protein. The table shows 200,000 to 250,000 distinct CDR3 sequences, with approximately 16% occurring only once. Source material: PBMCs or a T cell subset sorted from them (not recorded which). These TCRs come from a man aged 18 to 30 who had mild COVID-19 (a few samples of this study predate the infection). Cell type and time point are not known.

This clonotype was found many times. The chain joins TRBV19 to TRBJ2-7, with a possible D match to TRBD1 (5 bases). Germline V lookup: CDR1 LNHDA, CDR2 SQIVND (reference sequence). The CDR3 consists of 14 residues. Between the trimmed V and J ends, which lost 4 bases and 1 base, there was a span of 11 bases. The CDR3 DNA reads TGTGCCAGTAGTAAATTTGGACAATCCTACGAGCAGTACTTC. It yields the protein CASSKFGQSYEQYF.

The chain couples TRBV12-3 or TRBV12-4 to TRBJ2-2, with 8 positions matching TRBD2. The J segment lost 6 bases and the V segment lost 7 bases, leaving 7 bases of the junction unmatched. The length of the CDR3 is 14 residues. CDR3 in amino acids: CASKPGLGPGELFF. The CDR3 region has the DNA TGTGCCAGCAAACCGGGACTAGGCCCCGGGGAGCTGTTTTTT.

This clonotype has more than one count but fewer than ten. This sequence joins TRBV6-6 and TRBJ1-1, with 11 positions matching TRBD1. Trimming cost V 2 bases and J 7 bases; bases outside gene matches: 9. The CDR3 covers 16 residues. CDR1 is MNHNY and CDR2 is SVGAGI in the germline V gene (reference sequence). The CDR3 coding sequence is TGTGCCAGCAGTTACCCGGGGACAGGGGGAAGAAATGAAGCTTTCTTT. Protein sequence: CASSYPGTGGRNEAFF.

This clonotype has a handful of counts. The chain joins TRBV4-3 to TRBJ1-1, with a possible D match to TRBD1 (6 bases). Germline values: CDR1 LGHNA, CDR2 YSLEER. The V and J ends lost 0 bases and 5 bases respectively, with 19 bases between them. The CDR3 extends over 17 amino acids. The CDR3 DNA reads as TGCGCCAGCAGCCAAGAGGGAGGGGGAAGGTCGAGAACTGAAGCTTTCTTT. Residues: CASSQEGGGRSRTEAFF.

This clonotype was seen many times. The rearrangement links TRBV3-1 to TRBJ1-1, with TRBD1 identical over 7 bases. J was trimmed by 1 base and V by 4 bases; bases with no gene match: 6. The CDR3 covers 15 residues. The V gene's germline CDR1 is LGHDT and CDR2 YNNKEL (reference sequence). CDR3 protein: CASSPTWTGNTEAFF. CDR3 in DNA: TGTGCCAGCAGCCCAACCTGGACAGGGAACACTGAAGCTTTCTTT.

This sequence joins TRBV7-3 and TRBJ1-1; D is perhaps TRBD1 (6 bases). This CDR3 contains 13 residues. The V end lost 6 bases, the J end lost 3 bases, and 11 bases lay between the germline ends. The germline CDR1 and CDR2 sequences are SGHTA and FQGTGA. The CDR3 nucleotides are TGTGCCAGCAGTCGACAGGACGACACTGAAGCTTTCTTT. Residues: CASSRQDDTEAFF.

This chain uses TRBV3-1 with TRBJ1-1; D remains unclear. The V end lost 4 bases, the J end lost 7 bases, and 10 bases lay between the germline ends. Germline values: CDR1 LGHDT, CDR2 YNNKEL (reference sequence). This CDR3 is 12 amino acids long. The CDR3 loop is CASSPRFGEAFF. CDR3 coding DNA: TGTGCCAGCAGCCCGAGGTTCGGTGAAGCTTTCTTT.

This clonotype was observed a few times. The chain employs TRBV7-2 and TRBJ1-1, with 7 bases identical to TRBD1. With V trimmed by 5 bases and J by 1 base, 4 bases remained unmatched. CDR1 is SGHTA and CDR2 is FQGNSA in the germline V gene. CDR3 length: 14 amino acids. CDR3: CASSPDRQNTEAFF. For the CDR3, the DNA is TGTGCCAGCAGCCCGGACAGGCAGAACACTGAAGCTTTCTTT.

This clonotype showed up just once. The chain has TRBV5-1 and TRBJ2-6, with D possibly matching TRBD1 (7 bases). The V end was cut by 5 bases, the J end by 0 bases, with 12 bases between. Germline V gene sequence: CDR1 SGHRS, CDR2 YFSETQ. The CDR3 is 16 residues long. The chain's CDR3 is CASREGAYSGANVLTF. DNA for the CDR3: TGCGCCAGCAGGGAGGGGGCTTACTCTGGGGCCAACGTCCTGACTTTC.

This chain connects TRBV7-2 to TRBJ2-5; a weak D match, TRBD2 (6 bases). Germline loops: CDR1 SGHTA, CDR2 FQGNSA. This CDR3 has 16 residues. V was trimmed by 6 bases and J by 1 base, leaving 18 bases between them. The CDR3 spells CASSPEGTRRQETQYF. DNA for the CDR3: TGTGCCAGCAGTCCGGAGGGGACGCGGCGCCAAGAGACCCAGTACTTC.

The chain combines TRBV30 with TRBJ2-7; 9 bases align to TRBD1. CDR3 size: 13 residues. Per the germline V gene, CDR1 is GTSNPN and CDR2 is SVGIG (reference sequence). V lost 1 base, J lost 7 bases, and 5 bases stayed unmatched. CDR3 sequence reads: CAWSGGTGREQYF. CDR3 DNA: TGTGCCTGGAGTGGCGGGACAGGGAGAGAGCAGTACTTC.

The chain carries TRBV5-6 and TRBJ2-1; D tentatively fits TRBD1 or TRBD2 (5 bases each). V was clipped by 5 bases and J by 6 bases, with 18 bases between them. Germline loops: CDR1 SGHDT, CDR2 YYEEEE. The CDR3 has 15 amino acids. The CDR3 DNA reads TGTGCCAGCAGGCGACCCGGGGCTCCCTCCAATGAGCAGTTCTTC. It encodes CASRRPGAPSNEQFF.

This clonotype was observed many times. A junction boundary mismatches the germline segment, possibly from a read error. This chain joins TRBV7-3 and TRBJ2-6; either TRBD1 or TRBD2 may fit D (5 bases each). This CDR3 is built from 17 residues. Germline V gene data show CDR1 as SGHTA and CDR2 as FQGTGA. DNA for the CDR3: TGTGCCAGCAGTTTAACCGGGACGCCCTCTGGGGCCAACGTCCTGACTTTC. This codes for CASSLTGTPSGANVLTF. The complete variable domain, with remaining parts taken from reference TRBV7-3 and TRBJ2-6, reads GAGVSQTPSNKVTEKGKYVELRCDPISGHTALYWYRQSLGQGPEFLIYFQGTGAADDSGLPNDRFFAVRPEGSVSTLKIQRTERGDSAVYLCASSLTGTPSGANVLTFGAGSRLTVL.

This clonotype turned up a few times. In DNA form, the CDR3 reads TGTGCCAGCAGCTTACAGGGAACAACTGAAGCTTTCTTT. Translated: CASSLQGTTEAFF. The chain links TRBV7-8 to TRBJ1-1, with D possibly matching TRBD1 (5 bases). V was clipped by 2 bases and J by 5 bases, with 9 bases between them. CDR3 length equals 13 residues. From germline, CDR1 is SGHVS and CDR2 FQNEAQ.

This clonotype was counted a few times. This chain uses TRBV7-2 with TRBJ1-2; tentatively, D is TRBD1 (6 bases). The CDR3 has 14 residues. Trimming cost V 1 base and J 4 bases, with 10 bases left between them. Germline CDR1 and CDR2: SGHTA and FQGNSA. In DNA, the CDR3 is TGTGCCAGCAGCTTAGGGGGGACATCCTATGGCTACACCTTC. Translated, it gives CASSLGGTSYGYTF.

The chain links TRBV4-3 to TRBJ1-4, with 8 bases that match TRBD1. V lost 4 bases, J lost 7 bases, and 5 bases stayed unmatched. Germline CDR1 is LGHNA and CDR2 is YSLEER. The CDR3 covers 14 residues. The CDR3 protein is CASSPGQGVEKLFF. In DNA, the CDR3 is TGCGCCAGCAGCCCCGGACAGGGTGTTGAAAAACTGTTTTTT.

This clonotype was seen a few times. J is TRBJ2-7 and V is TRBV5-6; a weak D match, TRBD1 (5 bases). Germline V CDR1 and CDR2: SGHDT, YYEEEE. Trimming removed 4 bases at V and 6 bases at J, with 14 bases between. CDR3 length: 13 amino acids. The CDR3 coding sequence is TGTGCCAGCAGCCTCGGAAAGGGGCGCGAGCAGTACGTC. Amino acid sequence: CASSLGKGREQYV.

This clonotype was recorded a few times. The chain couples TRBV6-2 or TRBV6-3 to TRBJ2-3, with 9 bases lining up with TRBD2. The V segment lost 4 bases and the J segment 4 bases; nucleotides outside the gene matches: 6. Germline V gives CDR1 MNHEY, CDR2 SVGEGT. The CDR3 runs 15 residues. Here the CDR3 DNA reads TGTGCCAGCAGTTTAAGCGGGGGGCATGCAGATACGCAGTATTTT. This translates into CASSLSGGHADTQYF.

The chain combines TRBV14 with TRBJ2-7, with TRBD2 identical over 7 bases. The trim removed 1 base at V and 3 bases at J, leaving 30 bases unmatched. Germline loops: CDR1 SGHDN, CDR2 FVKESK. The CDR3 consists of 23 residues. Here the CDR3 reads CASSQVWDYMGHARIPKLYEQYV. The CDR3 DNA sequence: TGTGCCAGCAGCCAAGTTTGGGACTACATGGGTCACGCGAGGATCCCCAAACTCTACGAGCAGTACGTC.

This clonotype came up a few times. The V and J genes are TRBV7-2 and TRBJ1-1; D remains unclear. The CDR3 extends over 14 amino acids. Trimming shortened V by 2 bases and J by 4 bases, and 11 bases separated the two germline ends. Germline CDR1 SGHTA, CDR2 FQGNSA. The CDR3 here is CASSLRVRTTEAFF. The CDR3 DNA reads as TGTGCCAGCAGCTTAAGGGTACGGACCACTGAAGCTTTCTTT. Together with reference TRBV7-2 and TRBJ1-1, the CDR3 gives the full variable domain: GAGVSQSPSNKVTEKGKDVELRCDPISGHTALYWYRQSLGQGLEFLIYFQGNSAPDKSGLPSDRFSAERTGGSVSTLTIQRTQQEDSAVYLCASSLRVRTTEAFFGQGTRLTVV.

The CDR3 region has the DNA TGTGCCAGCAGTCAAACAGGCTACGAGCAGTACGTC. Encoded protein: CASSQTGYEQYV. The rearrangement uses TRBV2 and TRBJ2-7, with D perhaps TRBD1 (5 bases). V was trimmed by 5 bases and J by 3 bases, leaving 8 bases between them. CDR1 SNHLY and CDR2 FYNNEI come from the germline V gene. This CDR3 region has 12 residues.

V gene TRBV7-3 combines with J gene TRBJ2-1; no reliable D call. The CDR3 consists of 14 residues. Trimming removed 2 bases at V and 3 bases at J, with 8 bases between. Germline lookup yields CDR1 SGHTA and CDR2 FQGTGA. The CDR3 loop is CASSLAANYNEQFF. CDR3 DNA: TGTGCCAGCAGCTTAGCGGCGAACTACAATGAGCAGTTCTTC.

The chain joins TRBV11-2 to TRBJ2-1, with TRBD2 matching over 8 bases. The V segment lost 6 bases and the J segment 4 bases; nucleotides outside the gene matches: 8. The CDR3 is 15 amino acids. CDR1 SGHAT and CDR2 FQNNGV come from the germline V gene. In nucleotides, the CDR3 is TGTGCCAGCAGGTTACGGGGGGGACGGTACAATGAGCAGTTCTTC. It encodes CASRLRGGRYNEQFF.

This rearrangement joins TRBV24-1 to TRBJ1-1, with TRBD1 matching over 9 bases. The CDR3 runs to 14 residues. In germline, CDR1 is KGHDR, CDR2 SFDVKD. The trim removed 12 bases at V and 9 bases at J, leaving 16 bases unmatched. CDR3 residues: CASEGTGSAGKAFF. CDR3 DNA: TGTGCCTCGGAAGGGACAGGGTCGGCGGGAAAAGCTTTCTTT.